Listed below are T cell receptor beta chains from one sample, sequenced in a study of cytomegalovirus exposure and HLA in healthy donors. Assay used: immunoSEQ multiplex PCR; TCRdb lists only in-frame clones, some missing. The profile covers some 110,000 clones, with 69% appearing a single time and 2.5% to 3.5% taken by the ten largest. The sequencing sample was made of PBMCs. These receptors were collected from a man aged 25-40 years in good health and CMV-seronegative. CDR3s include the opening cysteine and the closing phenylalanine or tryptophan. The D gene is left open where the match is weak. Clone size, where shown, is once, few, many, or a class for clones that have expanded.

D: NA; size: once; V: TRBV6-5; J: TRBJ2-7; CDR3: CASTIGTGAYEQYF; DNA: TGTGCCAGCACTATTGGGACGGGAGCCTACGAGCAGTACTTC
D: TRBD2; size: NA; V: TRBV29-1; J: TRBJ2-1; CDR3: CSGGTSGTNEQFF; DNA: TGCAGCGGAGGGACTAGCGGGACCAATGAGCAGTTCTTC
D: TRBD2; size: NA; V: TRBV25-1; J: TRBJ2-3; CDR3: CASSEWGLDTDTQYF; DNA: TGTGCCAGCAGTGAATGGGGACTAGACACAGATACGCAGTATTTT
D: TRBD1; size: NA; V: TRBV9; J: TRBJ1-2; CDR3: CASSVAASVQTGNYGYTF; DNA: TGTGCCAGCAGCGTAGCAGCTAGCGTTCAGACAGGGAACTATGGCTACACCTTC
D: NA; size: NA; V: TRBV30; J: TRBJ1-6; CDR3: CAWSDQGREFSPLHF; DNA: TGTGCCTGGAGTGACCAGGGTCGCGAATTTTCACCCCTCCACTTT
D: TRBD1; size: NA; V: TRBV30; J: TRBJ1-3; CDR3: CAWSAGQGGSTIYF; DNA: TGTGCCTGGAGTGCTGGACAGGGCGGAAGCACCATATATTTT
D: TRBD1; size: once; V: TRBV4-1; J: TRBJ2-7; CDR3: CASSQGQGAVYEQYF; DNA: TGCGCCAGCAGCCAAGGGCAGGGGGCGGTCTACGAGCAGTACTTC
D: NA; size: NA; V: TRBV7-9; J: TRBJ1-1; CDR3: CASHTPQGMNTEAFF; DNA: TGTGCCAGCCATACCCCACAGGGTATGAACACTGAAGCTTTCTTT
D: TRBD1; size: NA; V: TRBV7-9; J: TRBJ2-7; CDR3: CASSNQGQGDYEQYF; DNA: TGTGCCAGCAGCAACCAAGGACAGGGTGACTACGAGCAGTACTTC
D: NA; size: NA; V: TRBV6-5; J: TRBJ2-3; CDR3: CASSYPGGTQYF; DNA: TGTGCCAGCAGTTACCCTGGGGGGACGCAGTATTTT
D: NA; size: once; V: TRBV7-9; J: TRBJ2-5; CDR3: CSSSLRRVPGLALGETQYF; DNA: TGTTCCAGCAGCTTACGGCGCGTACCAGGACTCGCGCTCGGAGAGACCCAGTACTTC
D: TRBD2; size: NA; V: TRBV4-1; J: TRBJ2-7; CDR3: CASSHGLAVFSYEQYF; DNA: TGCGCCAGCAGCCATGGACTAGCGGTATTCTCCTACGAGCAGTACTTC
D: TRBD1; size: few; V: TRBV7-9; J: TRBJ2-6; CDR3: CASSFSQGAGANVLTF; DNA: TGTGCCAGCAGCTTCTCACAGGGGGCTGGGGCCAACGTCCTGACTTTC
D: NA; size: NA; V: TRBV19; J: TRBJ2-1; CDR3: CASTPRRGYNEQFF; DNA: TGTGCCAGTACCCCCCGAAGAGGGTACAATGAGCAGTTCTTC
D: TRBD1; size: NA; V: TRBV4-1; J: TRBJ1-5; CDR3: CASSPGQGAGQPQHF; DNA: TGCGCCAGCAGCCCGGGGCAGGGGGCGGGTCAGCCCCAGCATTTT
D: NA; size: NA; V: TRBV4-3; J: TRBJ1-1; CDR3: CASSLRGQFAEAFF; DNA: TGCGCCAGCAGCCTCCGTGGACAGTTCGCTGAAGCTTTCTTT
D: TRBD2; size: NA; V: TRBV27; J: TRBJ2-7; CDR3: CASSLSGGGRYEQYF; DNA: TGTGCCAGCAGTTTATCTGGCGGGGGGCGGTACGAGCAGTACTTC
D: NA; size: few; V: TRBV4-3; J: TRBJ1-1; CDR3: CASSQDLVDRNTEAFF; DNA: TGCGCCAGCAGCCAAGATTTAGTTGACAGGAACACTGAAGCTTTCTTT
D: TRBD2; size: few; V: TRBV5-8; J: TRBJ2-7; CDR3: CASSSFTSGYADNYEQYF; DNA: TGTGCCAGCAGCTCCTTTACTAGCGGGTATGCGGATAACTACGAGCAGTACTTC
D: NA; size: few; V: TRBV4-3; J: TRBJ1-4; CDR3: CASSQDRGGVNEKLFF; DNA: TGCGCCAGCAGCCAAGATCGGGGGGGCGTTAATGAAAAACTGTTTTTT
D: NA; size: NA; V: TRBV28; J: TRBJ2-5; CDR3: CASSPTAPRGTQYF; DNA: TGTGCCAGCAGCCCTACGGCGCCCCGGGGGACCCAGTACTTC
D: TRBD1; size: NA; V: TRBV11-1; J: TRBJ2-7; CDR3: CASSLAARQGPAQF; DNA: TGTGCCAGCAGCTTAGCGGCAAGACAGGGGCCGGCGCAATTC
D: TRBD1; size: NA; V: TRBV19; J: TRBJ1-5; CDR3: CASTGGDQPQHF; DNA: TGTGCCAGCACAGGGGGCGATCAGCCCCAGCATTTT